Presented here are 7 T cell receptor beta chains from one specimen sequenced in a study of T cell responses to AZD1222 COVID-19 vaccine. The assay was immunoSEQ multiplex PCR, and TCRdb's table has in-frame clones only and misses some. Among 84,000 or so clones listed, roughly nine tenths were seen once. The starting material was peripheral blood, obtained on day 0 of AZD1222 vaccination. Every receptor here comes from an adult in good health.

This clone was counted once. The CDR3 sequence: CASSQAGSSNIRNEQFF. DNA for the CDR3: TGCGCCAGCAGCCAAGCGGGTTCTAGTAATATTCGTAATGAGCAGTTCTTC. The V gene is TRBV4-1, the J gene TRBJ2-1; D not resolved. Germline V gene sequence: CDR1 MGHRA, CDR2 YSYEKL. Trimming removed 1 base from V and 7 bases from J, with 20 bases in between. The CDR3 totals 17 residues.

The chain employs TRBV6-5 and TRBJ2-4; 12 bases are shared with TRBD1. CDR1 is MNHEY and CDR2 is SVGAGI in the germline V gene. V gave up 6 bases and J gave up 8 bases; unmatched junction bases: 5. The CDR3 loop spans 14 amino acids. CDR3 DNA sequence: TGTGCCAGCAGCCCGGGACAGGGGGCCTACATTCAGTACTTC. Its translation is CASSPGQGAYIQYF.

CDR3 residues: CASSPIAGGTYEQYF. The CDR3 DNA is TGTGCCAGCAGTCCGATAGCGGGAGGTACATACGAGCAGTACTTC. The chain has TRBV27 and TRBJ2-7, with 10 bases aligning to TRBD2. CDR3 length: 15 amino acids. V lost 5 bases to trimming and J lost 4 bases; unmatched junction nucleotides: 8. The germline CDR1 and CDR2 sequences are MNHEY and SMNVEV (reference sequence).

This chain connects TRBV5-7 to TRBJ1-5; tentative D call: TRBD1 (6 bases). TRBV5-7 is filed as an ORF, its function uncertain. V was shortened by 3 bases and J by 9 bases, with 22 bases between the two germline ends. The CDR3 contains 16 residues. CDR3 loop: CASSCAPRTALRPQHF. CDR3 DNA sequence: TGTGCCAGCAGCTGCGCCCCCCGGACAGCTCTGCGGCCCCAGCATTTT.

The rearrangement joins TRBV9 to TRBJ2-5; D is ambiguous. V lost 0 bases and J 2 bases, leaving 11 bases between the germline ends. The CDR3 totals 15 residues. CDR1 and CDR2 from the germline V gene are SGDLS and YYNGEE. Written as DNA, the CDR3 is TGTGCCAGCAGCGTAGGGTCACCGAATCAAGAGACCCAGTACTTC. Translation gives CASSVGSPNQETQYF.

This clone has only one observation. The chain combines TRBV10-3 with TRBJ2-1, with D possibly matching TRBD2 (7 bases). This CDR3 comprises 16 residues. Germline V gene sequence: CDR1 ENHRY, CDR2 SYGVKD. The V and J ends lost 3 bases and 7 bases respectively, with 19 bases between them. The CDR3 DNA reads TGTGCCATCAGTGATCCCGGGGGGAGGGGGAAAAATGAGCAGTTCTTC. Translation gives CAISDPGGRGKNEQFF.

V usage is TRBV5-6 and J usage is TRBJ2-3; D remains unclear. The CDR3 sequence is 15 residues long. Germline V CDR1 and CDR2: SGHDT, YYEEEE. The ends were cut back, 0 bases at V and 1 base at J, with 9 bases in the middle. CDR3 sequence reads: CASSLGRYRTDTQYF. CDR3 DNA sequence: TGTGCCAGCAGCTTGGGGAGATATCGCACAGATACGCAGTATTTT. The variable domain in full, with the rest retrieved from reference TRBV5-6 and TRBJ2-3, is DAGVTQSPTHLIKTRGQQVTLRCSPKSGHDTVSWYQQALGQGPQFIFQYYEEEERQRGNFPDRFSGHQFPNYSSELNVNALLLGDSALYLCASSLGRYRTDTQYFGPGTRLTVL.